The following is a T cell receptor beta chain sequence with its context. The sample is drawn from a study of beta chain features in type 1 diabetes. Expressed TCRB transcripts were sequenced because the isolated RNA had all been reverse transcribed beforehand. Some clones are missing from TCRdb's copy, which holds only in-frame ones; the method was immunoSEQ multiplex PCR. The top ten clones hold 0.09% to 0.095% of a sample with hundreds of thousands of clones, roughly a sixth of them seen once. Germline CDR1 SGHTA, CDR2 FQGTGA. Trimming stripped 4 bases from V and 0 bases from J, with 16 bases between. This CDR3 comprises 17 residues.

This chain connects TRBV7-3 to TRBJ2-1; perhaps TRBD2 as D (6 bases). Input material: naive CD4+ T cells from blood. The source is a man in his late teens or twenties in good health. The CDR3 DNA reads TGTGCCAGCAGCTCTACCCAGGTTAGCGGCTCCTACAATGAGCAGTTCTTC. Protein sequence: CASSSTQVSGSYNEQFF.